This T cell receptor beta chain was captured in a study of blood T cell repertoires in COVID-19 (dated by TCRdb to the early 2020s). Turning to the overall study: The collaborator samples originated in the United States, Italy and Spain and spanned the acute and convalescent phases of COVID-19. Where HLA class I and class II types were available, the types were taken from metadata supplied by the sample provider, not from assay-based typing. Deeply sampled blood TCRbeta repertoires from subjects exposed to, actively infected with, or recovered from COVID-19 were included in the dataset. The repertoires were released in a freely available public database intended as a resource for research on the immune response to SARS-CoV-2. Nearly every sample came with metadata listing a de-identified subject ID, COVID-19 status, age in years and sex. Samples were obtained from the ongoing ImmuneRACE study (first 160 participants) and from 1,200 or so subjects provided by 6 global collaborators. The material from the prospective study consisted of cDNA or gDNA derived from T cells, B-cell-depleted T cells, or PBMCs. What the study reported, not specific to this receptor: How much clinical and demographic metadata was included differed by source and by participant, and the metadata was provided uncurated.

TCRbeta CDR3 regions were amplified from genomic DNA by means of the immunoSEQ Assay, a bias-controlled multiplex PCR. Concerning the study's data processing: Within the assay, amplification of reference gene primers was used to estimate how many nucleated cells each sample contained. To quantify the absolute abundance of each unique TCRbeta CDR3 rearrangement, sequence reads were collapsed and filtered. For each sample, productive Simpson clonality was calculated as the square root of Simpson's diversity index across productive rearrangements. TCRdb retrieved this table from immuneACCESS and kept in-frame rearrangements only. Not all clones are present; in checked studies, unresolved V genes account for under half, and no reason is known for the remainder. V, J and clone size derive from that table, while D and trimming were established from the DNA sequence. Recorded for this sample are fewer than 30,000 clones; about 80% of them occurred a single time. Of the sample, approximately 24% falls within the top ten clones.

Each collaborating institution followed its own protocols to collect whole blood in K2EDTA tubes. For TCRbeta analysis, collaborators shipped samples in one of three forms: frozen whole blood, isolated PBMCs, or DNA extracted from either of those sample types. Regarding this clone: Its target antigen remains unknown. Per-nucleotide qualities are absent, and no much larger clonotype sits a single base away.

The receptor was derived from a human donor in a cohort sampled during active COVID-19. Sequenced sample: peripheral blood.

The nucleotides read TGTGCCAGCAGCTTATCGGGGATGGAAGAGACCCAGTACTTC. Translated, this is CASSLSGMEETQYF. The V and J segments used are TRBV7-6 and TRBJ2-5; a weak D assignment points to TRBD2 (5 bases agree). The CDR3 has 14 amino acids, counting the end cysteine and phenylalanine. Only the CDR3 portion is preserved as DNA: 42 bases, with reading frame beginning at the first base. According to the germline V gene, CDR1 reads SGHVS and CDR2 reads FNYEAQ. The trim is 2 bases for V and 3 bases for J, with a gap of 10 bases between the germline ends.